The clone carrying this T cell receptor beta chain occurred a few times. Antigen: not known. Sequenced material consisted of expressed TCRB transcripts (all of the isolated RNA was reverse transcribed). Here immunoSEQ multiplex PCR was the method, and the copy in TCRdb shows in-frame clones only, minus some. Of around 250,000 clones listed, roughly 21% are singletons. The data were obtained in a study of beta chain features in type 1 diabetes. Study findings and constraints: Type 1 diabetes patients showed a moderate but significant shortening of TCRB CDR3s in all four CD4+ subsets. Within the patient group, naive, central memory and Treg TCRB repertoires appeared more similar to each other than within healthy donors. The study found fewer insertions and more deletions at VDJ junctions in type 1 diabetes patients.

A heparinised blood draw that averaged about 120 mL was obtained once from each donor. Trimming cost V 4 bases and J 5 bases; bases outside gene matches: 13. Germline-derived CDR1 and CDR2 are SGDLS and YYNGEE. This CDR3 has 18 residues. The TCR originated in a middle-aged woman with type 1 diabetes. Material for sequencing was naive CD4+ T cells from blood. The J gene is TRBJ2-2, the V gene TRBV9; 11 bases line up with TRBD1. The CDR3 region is CASSPNPSGTGGTGELFF. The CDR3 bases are TGTGCCAGCAGCCCCAATCCTTCCGGGACAGGGGGAACCGGGGAGCTGTTTTTT.